The sequence of this T cell receptor beta chain was determined in a study of shared clonotypes between healthy human individuals. There are 15 residues in the CDR3. Germline assignment: CDR1 SNHLY and CDR2 FYNNEI. Trimming took 4 bases from V and 3 from J; bases not matched to a gene: 4. Comments on this clone: No antigen is known for it.

Whole-study findings and limits: The generation probabilities recorded for non-shared clonotypes fell below those of clonotypes shared by all four donors. Researchers sampled only blood; tissue repertoires likely differ. Enrolling few donors narrowed the genetic and exposure-history diversity that was represented.

In the original workflow: ImmunoSEQ supplied junction-only sequences lacking quality scores, so filtering was different. Clones were read by immunoSEQ multiplex PCR, and TCRdb kept only the in-frame ones, dropping some. The V and J calls and the clone size are those of that table, but D and trimming were determined from the DNA. The data contain under 300,000 clones, approximately 65% of them singletons. The gene calls are TRBV2 and TRBJ2-1, with 9 nucleotides matching TRBD2. The origin of this receptor is a man aged 25-40 years in good health. The specimen sequenced was memory CD4+ T cells sorted from blood. The subset denotes: CD45RA-negative fraction. CDR3 protein: CASSVNSGSYNEQFF. For the CDR3, the DNA is TGTGCCAGCAGTGTTAATAGCGGGAGCTACAATGAGCAGTTCTTC.